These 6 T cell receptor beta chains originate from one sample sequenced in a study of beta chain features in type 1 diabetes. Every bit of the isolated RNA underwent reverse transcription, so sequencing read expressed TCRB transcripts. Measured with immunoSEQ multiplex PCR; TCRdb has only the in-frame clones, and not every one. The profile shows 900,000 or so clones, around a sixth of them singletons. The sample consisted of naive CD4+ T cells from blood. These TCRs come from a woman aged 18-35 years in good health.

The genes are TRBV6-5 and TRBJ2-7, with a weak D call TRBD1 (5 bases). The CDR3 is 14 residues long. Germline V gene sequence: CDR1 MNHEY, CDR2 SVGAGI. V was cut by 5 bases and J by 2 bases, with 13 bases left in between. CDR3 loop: CASSHGHRPYEQYF. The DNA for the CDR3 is TGTGCCAGCAGTCACGGACATCGGCCCTACGAGCAGTACTTC.

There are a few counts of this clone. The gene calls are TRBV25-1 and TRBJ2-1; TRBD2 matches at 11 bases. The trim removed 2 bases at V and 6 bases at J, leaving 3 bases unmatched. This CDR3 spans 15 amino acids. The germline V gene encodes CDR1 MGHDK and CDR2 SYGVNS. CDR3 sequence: CASSEAGTSGNEQFF. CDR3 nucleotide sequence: TGTGCCAGCAGTGAAGCCGGGACTAGCGGCAATGAGCAGTTCTTC. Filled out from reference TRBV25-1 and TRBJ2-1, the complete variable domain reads EADIYQTPRYLVIGTGKKITLECSQTMGHDKMYWYQQDPGMELHLIHYSYGVNSTEKGDLSSESTVSRIRTEHFPLTLESARPSHTSQYLCASSEAGTSGNEQFFGPGTRLTVL.

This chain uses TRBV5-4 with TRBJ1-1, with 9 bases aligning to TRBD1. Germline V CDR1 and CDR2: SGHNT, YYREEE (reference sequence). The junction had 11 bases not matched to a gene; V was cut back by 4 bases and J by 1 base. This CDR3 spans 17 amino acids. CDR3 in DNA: TGTGCCAGCAGCCGTCGGGGACAGGGAAGAGGGAACACTGAAGCTTTCTTT. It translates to CASSRRGQGRGNTEAFF. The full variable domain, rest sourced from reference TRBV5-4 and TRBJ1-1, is ETGVTQSPTHLIKTRGQQVTLRCSSQSGHNTVSWYQQALGQGPQFIFQYYREEENGRGNFPPRFSGLQFPNYSSELNVNALELDDSALYLCASSRRGQGRGNTEAFFGQGTRLTVV.

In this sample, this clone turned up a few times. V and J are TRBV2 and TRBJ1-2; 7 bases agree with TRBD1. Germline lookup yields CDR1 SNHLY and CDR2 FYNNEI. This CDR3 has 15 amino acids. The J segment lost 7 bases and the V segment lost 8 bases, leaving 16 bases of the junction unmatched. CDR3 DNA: TGTGCCAGCTCCAACCCCCTCAGACAGGGCGGTGGCTACACCTTC. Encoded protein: CASSNPLRQGGGYTF.

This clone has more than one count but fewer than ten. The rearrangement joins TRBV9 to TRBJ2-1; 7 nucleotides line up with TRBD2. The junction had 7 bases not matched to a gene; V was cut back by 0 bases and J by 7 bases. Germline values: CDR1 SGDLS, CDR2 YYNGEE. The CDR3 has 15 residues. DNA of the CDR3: TGTGCCAGCAGCGTAGCTCCCCGGGAGGTGAATGAGCAGTTCTTC. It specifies CASSVAPREVNEQFF.

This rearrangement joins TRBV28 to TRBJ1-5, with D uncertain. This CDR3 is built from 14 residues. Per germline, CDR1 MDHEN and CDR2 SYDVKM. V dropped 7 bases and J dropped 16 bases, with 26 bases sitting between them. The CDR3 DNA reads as TGTGCCAGCAAAGCCGCACCAAAATATTCGAATATCCATTTT. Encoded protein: CASKAAPKYSNIHF.